This TCR beta chain is from a study of blood T cell repertoires in COVID-19. Background on the study: Nucleic acid was either cDNA or gDNA, and it came from T cells, B-cell-depleted T cells, or PBMCs.

In the study's own analysis: Researchers report that nucleated cell counts were estimated from reference gene primer amplification. The protocol was immunoSEQ multiplex PCR, while the TCRdb copy is restricted to in-frame clones and leaves out a portion. V and J calls plus clone size are reproduced from that table; the DNA served to infer D and trimming. The top ten hold more than 1.4% of the sample, which has under 300,000 clones, around 84% seen once. V lost 6 bases, J lost 6 bases, and 25 bases stayed unmatched. The CDR3 runs to 20 residues. Looked up from germline, CDR1 is SNHLY and CDR2 is FYNNEI. This clone was recorded a few times.

The rearrangement links TRBV2 to TRBJ2-3, with TRBD1 identical over 9 bases. This clonotype was obtained from a human donor with COVID-19, enrolled during active disease. The donor label of this sample is uncertain. What was sequenced was peripheral blood. For the CDR3, the DNA is TGTGCCAGCAGGACCCTCCGGGACAGGGTTCCGAGGCGGCTCCGGGATACGCAGTATTTT. It encodes CASRTLRDRVPRRLRDTQYF. Using reference TRBV2 and TRBJ2-3 for the parts outside the CDR3, the full variable domain is EPEVTQTPSHQVTQMGQEVILRCVPISNHLYFYWYRQILGQKVEFLVSFYNNEISEKSEIFDDQFSVERPDGSNFTLKIRSTKLEDSAMYFCASRTLRDRVPRRLRDTQYFGPGTRLTVL.